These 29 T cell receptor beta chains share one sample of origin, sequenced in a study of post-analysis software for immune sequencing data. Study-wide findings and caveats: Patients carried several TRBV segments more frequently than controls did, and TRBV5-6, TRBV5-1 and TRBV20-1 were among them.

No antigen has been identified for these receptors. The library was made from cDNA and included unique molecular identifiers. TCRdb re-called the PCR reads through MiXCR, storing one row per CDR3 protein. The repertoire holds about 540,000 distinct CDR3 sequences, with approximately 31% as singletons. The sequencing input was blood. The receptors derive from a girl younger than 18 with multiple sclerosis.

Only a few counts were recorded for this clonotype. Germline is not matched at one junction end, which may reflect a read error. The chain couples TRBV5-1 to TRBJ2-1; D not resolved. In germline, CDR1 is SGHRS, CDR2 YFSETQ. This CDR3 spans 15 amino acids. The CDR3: CTSSFGLGPHDEQFF. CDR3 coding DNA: TGCACCAGCAGCTTTGGGCTAGGTCCGCACGATGAGCAGTTCTTC.

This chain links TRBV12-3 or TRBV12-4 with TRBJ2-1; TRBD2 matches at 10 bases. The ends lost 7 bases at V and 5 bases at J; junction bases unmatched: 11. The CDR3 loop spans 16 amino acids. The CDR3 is CASTQWSGGAHNEQFF. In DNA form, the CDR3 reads TGTGCCAGCACCCAATGGAGCGGGGGGGCACACAATGAGCAGTTCTTC.

As DNA, the CDR3 is TGTGCCAGCAGTGGACAGTTCTATGGCTACACCTTC. Amino acids: CASSGQFYGYTF. This chain links TRBV2 with TRBJ1-2; D might be TRBD1 (5 bases). Germline V lookup: CDR1 SNHLY, CDR2 FYNNEI. Deletions cut 4 bases from V and 4 bases from J, with 7 bases between. The CDR3 sequence is 12 residues long.

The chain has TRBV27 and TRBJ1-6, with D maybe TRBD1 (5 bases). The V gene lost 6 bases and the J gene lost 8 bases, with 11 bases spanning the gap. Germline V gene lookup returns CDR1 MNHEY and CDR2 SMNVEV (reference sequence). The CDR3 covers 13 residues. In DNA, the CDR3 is TGTGCCAGCAGCGTCACCAGGGATTCACCCCTCCACTTT. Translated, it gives CASSVTRDSPLHF.

The CDR3 sequence is CASGGGGDSYNEQFF. CDR3 in DNA: TGCGCCAGCGGGGGCGGGGGGGATTCCTACAATGAGCAGTTCTTC. The V and J genes are TRBV5-1 and TRBJ2-1, with 9 nucleotides matching TRBD2. The germline V gene has CDR1 SGHRS and CDR2 YFSETQ. Trimming at V came to 7 bases and at J to 1 base, leaving 6 bases not matched to a gene. This CDR3 is 15 amino acids long.

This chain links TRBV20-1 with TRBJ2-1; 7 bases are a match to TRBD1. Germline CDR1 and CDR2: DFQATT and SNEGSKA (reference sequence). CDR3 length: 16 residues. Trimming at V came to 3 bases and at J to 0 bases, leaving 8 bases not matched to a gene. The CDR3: CSASGRGLSSYNEQFF. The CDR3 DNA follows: TGCAGTGCTAGTGGTAGGGGGCTGAGCTCCTACAATGAGCAGTTCTTC.

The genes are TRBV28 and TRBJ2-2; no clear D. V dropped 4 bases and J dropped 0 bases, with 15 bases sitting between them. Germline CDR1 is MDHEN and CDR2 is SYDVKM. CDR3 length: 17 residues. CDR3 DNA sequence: TGTGCCAGCAGTTCCTCACCGAGAGACGCGAACACCGGGGAGCTGTTTTTT. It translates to CASSSSPRDANTGELFF.

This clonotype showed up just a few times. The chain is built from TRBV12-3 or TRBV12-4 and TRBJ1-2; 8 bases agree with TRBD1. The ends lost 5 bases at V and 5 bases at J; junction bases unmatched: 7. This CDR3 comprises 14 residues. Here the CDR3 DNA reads TGTGCCAGCAGTCCGGACAGGGAAATATATGGCTACACCTTC. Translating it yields CASSPDREIYGYTF.

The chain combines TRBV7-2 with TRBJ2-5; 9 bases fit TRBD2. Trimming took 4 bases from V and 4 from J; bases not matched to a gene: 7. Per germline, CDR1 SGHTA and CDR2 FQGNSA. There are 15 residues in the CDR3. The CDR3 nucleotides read TGTGCCAGCAGCTCCCAAGCGGGGGGCGGAGAGACCCAGTACTTC. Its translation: CASSSQAGGGETQYF. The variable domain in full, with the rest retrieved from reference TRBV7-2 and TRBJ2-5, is GAGVSQSPSNKVTEKGKDVELRCDPISGHTALYWYRQSLGQGLEFLIYFQGNSAPDKSGLPSDRFSAERTGGSVSTLTIQRTQQEDSAVYLCASSSQAGGGETQYFGPGTRLLVL.

The CDR3, as DNA: TGTGCCAGCAGCCAAGTGATGGGGGGGCGCGGGACAGATGGTGGCTACACCTTC. Translation: CASSQVMGGRGTDGGYTF. The chain recombines TRBV14 with TRBJ1-2, with TRBD1 matching 7 bases. The CDR3 totals 18 residues. Germline assignment: CDR1 SGHDN and CDR2 FVKESK. After removal of 1 base from V and 7 bases from J, the junction contained 18 bases not matched to a gene.

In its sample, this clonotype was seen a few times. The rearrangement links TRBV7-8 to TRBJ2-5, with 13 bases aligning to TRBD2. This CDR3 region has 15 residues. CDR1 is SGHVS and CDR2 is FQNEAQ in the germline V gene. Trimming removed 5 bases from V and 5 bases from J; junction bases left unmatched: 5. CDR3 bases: TGTGCCAGCAGCGGACTAGCGGGGGTGGGGGAGACCCAGTACTTC. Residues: CASSGLAGVGETQYF.

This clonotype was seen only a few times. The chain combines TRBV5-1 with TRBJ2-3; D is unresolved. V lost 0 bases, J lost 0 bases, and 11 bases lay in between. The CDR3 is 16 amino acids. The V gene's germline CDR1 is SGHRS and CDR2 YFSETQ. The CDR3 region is CASSLARQASTDTQYF. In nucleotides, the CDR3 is TGCGCCAGCAGCTTGGCCCGGCAGGCTAGCACAGATACGCAGTATTTT.

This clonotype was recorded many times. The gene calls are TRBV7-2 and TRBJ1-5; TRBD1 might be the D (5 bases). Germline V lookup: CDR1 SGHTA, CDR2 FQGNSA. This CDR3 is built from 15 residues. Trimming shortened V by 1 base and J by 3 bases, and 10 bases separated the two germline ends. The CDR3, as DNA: TGTGCCAGCAGCTTAGTGGGGGGGTCCAATCAGCCCCAGCATTTT. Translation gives CASSLVGGSNQPQHF. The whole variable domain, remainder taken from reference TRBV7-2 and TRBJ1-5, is GAGVSQSPSNKVTEKGKDVELRCDPISGHTALYWYRQSLGQGLEFLIYFQGNSAPDKSGLPSDRFSAERTGGSVSTLTIQRTQQEDSAVYLCASSLVGGSNQPQHFGDGTRLSIL.

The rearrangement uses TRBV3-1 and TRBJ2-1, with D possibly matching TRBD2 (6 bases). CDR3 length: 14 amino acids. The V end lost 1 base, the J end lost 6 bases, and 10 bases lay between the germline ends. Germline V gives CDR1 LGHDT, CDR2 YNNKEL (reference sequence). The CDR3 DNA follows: TGTGCCAGCAGCCAAGGGGGACTGTCCAATGAGCAGTTCTTC. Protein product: CASSQGGLSNEQFF.

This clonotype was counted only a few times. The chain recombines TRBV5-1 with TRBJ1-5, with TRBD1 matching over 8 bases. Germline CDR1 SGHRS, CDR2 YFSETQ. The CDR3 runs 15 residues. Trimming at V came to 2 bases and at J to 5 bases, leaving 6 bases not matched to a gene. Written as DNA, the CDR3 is TGCGCCAGCAGCTTACGGACAGGGCCTGATCAGCCCCAGCATTTT. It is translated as CASSLRTGPDQPQHF.

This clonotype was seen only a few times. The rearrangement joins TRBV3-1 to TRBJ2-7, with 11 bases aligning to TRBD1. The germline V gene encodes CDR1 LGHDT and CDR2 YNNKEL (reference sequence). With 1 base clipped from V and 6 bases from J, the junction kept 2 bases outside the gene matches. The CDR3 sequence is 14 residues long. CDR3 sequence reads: CASSQGGQGGEQYF. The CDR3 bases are TGTGCCAGCAGCCAAGGGGGACAGGGGGGCGAGCAGTACTTC.

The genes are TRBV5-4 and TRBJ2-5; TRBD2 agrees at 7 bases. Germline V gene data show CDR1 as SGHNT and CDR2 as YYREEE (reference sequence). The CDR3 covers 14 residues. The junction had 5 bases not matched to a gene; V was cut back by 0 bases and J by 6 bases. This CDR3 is CASSLGGTTKTQYF. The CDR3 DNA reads TGTGCCAGCAGCTTGGGAGGGACTACAAAGACCCAGTACTTC. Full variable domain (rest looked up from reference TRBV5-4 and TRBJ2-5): ETGVTQSPTHLIKTRGQQVTLRCSSQSGHNTVSWYQQALGQGPQFIFQYYREEENGRGNFPPRFSGLQFPNYSSELNVNALELDDSALYLCASSLGGTTKTQYFGPGTRLLVL.

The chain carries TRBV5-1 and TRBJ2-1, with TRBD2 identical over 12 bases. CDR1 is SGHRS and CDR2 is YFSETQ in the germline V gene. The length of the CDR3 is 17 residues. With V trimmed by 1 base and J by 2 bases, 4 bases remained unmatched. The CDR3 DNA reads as TGCGCCAGCAGCTTGACGACTAGCGGGAGCACCTACAATGAGCAGTTCTTC. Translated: CASSLTTSGSTYNEQFF. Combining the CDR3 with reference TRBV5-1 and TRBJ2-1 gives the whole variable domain KAGVTQTPRYLIKTRGQQVTLSCSPISGHRSVSWYQQTPGQGLQFLFEYFSETQRNKGNFPGRFSGRQFSNSRSEMNVSTLELGDSALYLCASSLTTSGSTYNEQFFGPGTRLTVL.

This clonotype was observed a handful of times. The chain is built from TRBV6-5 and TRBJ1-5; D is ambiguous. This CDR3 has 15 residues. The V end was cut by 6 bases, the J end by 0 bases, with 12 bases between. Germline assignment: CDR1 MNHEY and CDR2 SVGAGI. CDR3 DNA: TGTGCCAGCAGACGATCGGGGTATAGCAATCAGCCCCAGCATTTT. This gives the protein CASRRSGYSNQPQHF.

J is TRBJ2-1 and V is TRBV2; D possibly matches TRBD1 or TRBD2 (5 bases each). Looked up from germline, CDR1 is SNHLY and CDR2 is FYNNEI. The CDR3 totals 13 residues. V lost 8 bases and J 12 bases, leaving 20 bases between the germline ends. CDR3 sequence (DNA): TGTGCCAGCCCAGAGGGGCTCCCCGATGGGCAGTTCTTC. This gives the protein CASPEGLPDGQFF.

The CDR3 coding sequence is TGTGCCAGCTCACCACTTGATATTCTCCAGGGGAGCGGGAAACTGTTTTTT. Translated: CASSPLDILQGSGKLFF. The chain recombines TRBV18 with TRBJ1-4, with a weak D call TRBD1 (6 bases). Germline V gene sequence: CDR1 KGHSH, CDR2 LQKENI. V lost 1 base to trimming and J lost 11 bases, with 23 bases between them. The CDR3 is made up of 17 amino acids.

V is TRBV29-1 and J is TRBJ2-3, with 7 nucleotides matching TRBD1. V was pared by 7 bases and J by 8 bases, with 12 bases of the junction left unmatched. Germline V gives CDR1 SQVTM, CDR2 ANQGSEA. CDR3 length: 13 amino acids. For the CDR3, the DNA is TGCAGCGCGAGGACAGGAGAGGCTGGTACGCAGTATTTT. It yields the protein CSARTGEAGTQYF.

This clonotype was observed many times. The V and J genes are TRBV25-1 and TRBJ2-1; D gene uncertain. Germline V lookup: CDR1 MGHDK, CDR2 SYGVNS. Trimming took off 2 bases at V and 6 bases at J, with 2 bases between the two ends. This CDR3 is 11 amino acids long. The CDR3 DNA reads TGTGCCAGCAGTGAAAGCAATGAGCAGTTCTTC. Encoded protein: CASSESNEQFF.

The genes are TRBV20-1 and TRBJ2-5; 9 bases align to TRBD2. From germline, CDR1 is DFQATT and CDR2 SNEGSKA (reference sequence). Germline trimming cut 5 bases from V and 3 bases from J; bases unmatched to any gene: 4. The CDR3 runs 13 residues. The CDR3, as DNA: TGCAGTGCTCATAGCGGGGGAAAAGAGACCCAGTACTTC. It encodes CSAHSGGKETQYF.

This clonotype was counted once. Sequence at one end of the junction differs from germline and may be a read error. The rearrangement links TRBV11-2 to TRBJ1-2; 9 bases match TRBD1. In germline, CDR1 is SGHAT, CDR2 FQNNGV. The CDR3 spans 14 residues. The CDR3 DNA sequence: TGTGTCAGCAGCTGGGACAGGGCTAACTATGGCTACACCTTC. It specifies CVSSWDRANYGYTF.

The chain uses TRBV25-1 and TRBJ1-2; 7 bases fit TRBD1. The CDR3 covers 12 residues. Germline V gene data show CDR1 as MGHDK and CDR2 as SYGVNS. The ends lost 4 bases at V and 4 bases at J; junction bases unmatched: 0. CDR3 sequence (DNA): TGTGCCAGCAGTGGGGACAGCTATGGCTACACCTTC. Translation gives CASSGDSYGYTF.

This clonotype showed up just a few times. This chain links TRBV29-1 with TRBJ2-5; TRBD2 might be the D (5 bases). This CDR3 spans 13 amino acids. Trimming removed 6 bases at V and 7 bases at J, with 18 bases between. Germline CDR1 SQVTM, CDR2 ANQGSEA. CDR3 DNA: TGCAGCGTCGGAGAGGGTGCCCCTGGGACCCAGTACTTC. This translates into CSVGEGAPGTQYF.

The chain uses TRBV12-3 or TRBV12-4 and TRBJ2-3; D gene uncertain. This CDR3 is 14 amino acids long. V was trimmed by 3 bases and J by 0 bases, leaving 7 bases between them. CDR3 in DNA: TGTGCCAGCAGTTTGGCCGTTAGCACAGATACGCAGTATTTT. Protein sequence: CASSLAVSTDTQYF.

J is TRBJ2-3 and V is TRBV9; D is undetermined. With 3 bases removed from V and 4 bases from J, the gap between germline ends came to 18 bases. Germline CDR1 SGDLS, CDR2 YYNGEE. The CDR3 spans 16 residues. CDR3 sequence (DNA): TGTGCCAGCAGCGCCCCTCCTGTGGGGTGGGCAGATACGCAGTATTTT. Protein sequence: CASSAPPVGWADTQYF.